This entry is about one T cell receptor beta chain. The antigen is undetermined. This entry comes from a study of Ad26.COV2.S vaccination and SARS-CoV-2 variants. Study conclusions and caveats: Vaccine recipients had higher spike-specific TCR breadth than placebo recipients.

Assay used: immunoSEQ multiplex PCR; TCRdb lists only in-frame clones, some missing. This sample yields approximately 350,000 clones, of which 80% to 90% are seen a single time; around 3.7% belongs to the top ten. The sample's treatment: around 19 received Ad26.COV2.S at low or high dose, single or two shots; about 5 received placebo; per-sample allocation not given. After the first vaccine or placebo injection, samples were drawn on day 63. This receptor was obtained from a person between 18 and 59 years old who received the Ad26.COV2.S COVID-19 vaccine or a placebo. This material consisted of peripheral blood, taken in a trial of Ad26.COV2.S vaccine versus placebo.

Here the CDR3 DNA reads TGTGCCACCAGTGACGCGGGGGCGAACACCGGGGAGCTGTTTTTT. It is translated as CATSDAGANTGELFF. The chain couples TRBV24-1 to TRBJ2-2; 7 nucleotides align to TRBD2. This CDR3 contains 15 residues. With V trimmed by 4 bases and J by 0 bases, 1 base remained unmatched. Germline values: CDR1 KGHDR, CDR2 SFDVKD.